The clone carrying this T cell receptor beta chain was seen once. Its matching antigen is unknown. V was trimmed by 5 bases and J by 0 bases, leaving 11 bases between them. Germline loops: CDR1 SEHNR, CDR2 FQNEAQ (reference sequence). CDR3 size: 15 residues. This record belongs to a study of OX40 agonist ivuxolimab in advanced cancers. Study-level background: Ivuxolimab was administered intravenously to patients at 0.01 to 10 mg/kg every 2 weeks.

Profiling relied on immunoSEQ multiplex PCR, and the TCRdb table lists in-frame clones only, not all of them. The sample shows under 80,000 clones, over 85% of them seen only once. Blood sampling was done at baseline, cycle 4 day 1, and cycle 7 day 1. The study, taken as a whole, reports: Researchers did not establish what antigens the expanded peripheral T cells target. Fewer expanded clones were found on average in CD4+ than in CD8+ T cells.

The source material was CD4+ or CD8+ T cells sorted from blood, sampled in a trial of the OX40 agonist ivuxolimab. The chain recombines TRBV7-9 with TRBJ2-4; D is unresolved. The origin of this receptor is an adult with an advanced solid tumor such as melanoma, head and neck, liver or kidney cancer. As DNA, the CDR3 is TGTGCCAGCAGCCTGGGCACACTAGCCAAAAACATTCAGTACTTC. Amino acid sequence: CASSLGTLAKNIQYF.